The sequence of this T cell receptor beta chain was determined in a study of T cells in Graves' hyperthyroidism and ophthalmopathy. This clonotype showed up many times. Its specificity is unknown. Overall study results and limits: Among clonotypes expanded in thyroid above 0.001, most were also found in blood. Progression to ophthalmopathy was predicted a median of 6.5 months early.

RNA transcripts yielded amplified TCR beta CDR3 regions. The TCR CDR3 first-round RT-PCR relied on the HTBI primer set. Via MiXCR, TCRdb re-called the multiplex PCR reads, giving one row per CDR3 protein. The sample lists about 270,000 distinct CDR3 sequences, approximately 23% occurring once. Per germline, CDR1 DFQATT and CDR2 SNEGSKA (reference sequence). Trimming left V 7 bases short and J 4 bases short, with 17 bases between. This CDR3 is built from 13 residues. Investigators excluded patients with uncontrolled infection, other autoimmune disease, pregnancy or lactation. This chain connects TRBV20-1 to TRBJ2-7; D is unresolved. This TCR was sampled from a woman aged 40 to 50 with Graves' ophthalmopathy. Sequenced: blood. The CDR3 sequence: CSGYPGVLYEQYF. The CDR3 nucleotides are TGCAGTGGCTACCCGGGCGTCCTTTACGAGCAGTACTTC.